Below are 27 T cell receptor beta chains sequenced from a single sample in a study of T cells after yellow fever vaccination. MiXCR, run by TCRdb on the 5' RACE reads, gives a single entry per CDR3 protein. There are around 120,000 distinct CDR3 sequences in the sample; 15% occur only once, and approximately 39% lies in the top ten. Sequences were derived from CD8+ T cells sorted from PBMCs, sampled 5 days after the yellow fever booster vaccination. Receptors originate from a man younger than 35 who received the YFV17D yellow fever vaccine.

V is TRBV5-1 and J is TRBJ2-4; 8 bases are shared with TRBD2. The germline gives CDR1 SGHRS, CDR2 YFSETQ. The CDR3 loop spans 14 amino acids. V trimming: 4 bases; J trimming: 10 bases; junction bases outside the gene matches: 10. The DNA for the CDR3 is TGCGCCAGCAGCCCCCCAGCGGGGGCCTCTATTCAGTACTTC. Protein product: CASSPPAGASIQYF.

This clonotype has just a few counts. The chain has TRBV6-5 and TRBJ1-6; D possibly corresponds to TRBD1 (5 bases). Germline V gene data show CDR1 as MNHEY and CDR2 as SVGAGI. The CDR3 runs to 16 residues. With 6 bases removed from V and 6 bases from J, the gap between germline ends came to 18 bases. This CDR3 reads CASRHRPGLPNSPLHF. In DNA, the CDR3 is TGTGCCAGCAGACACCGACCGGGACTGCCTAATTCACCCCTCCACTTT.

CDR3: CASSFPGRTYEQYV. DNA of the CDR3: TGTGCCAGCAGTTTTCCAGGGAGGACTTACGAGCAGTACGTC. This chain links TRBV28 with TRBJ2-7, with a possible D match to TRBD2 (6 bases). Germline CDR1 is MDHEN and CDR2 is SYDVKM. The V end was cut by 3 bases, the J end by 4 bases, with 13 bases between. This CDR3 comprises 14 residues.

The chain links TRBV27 to TRBJ2-7; weak D call: TRBD1 (6 bases). CDR1 and CDR2 from the germline V gene are MNHEY and SMNVEV (reference sequence). This CDR3 contains 14 residues. V dropped 5 bases and J dropped 3 bases, with 14 bases sitting between them. The CDR3 bases are TGTGCCAGCAGTCCGGGGACATCCGGCTACGAGCAGTACGTC. It translates to CASSPGTSGYEQYV.

The V call is TRBV20-1, the J call TRBJ2-1, with 7 positions matching TRBD2. V was clipped by 5 bases and J by 0 bases; unmatched bases: 7. There are 15 residues in the CDR3. Germline CDR1 DFQATT, CDR2 SNEGSKA (reference sequence). CDR3 amino acids: CSARLASSSYNEQFF. CDR3 in DNA: TGCAGTGCTCGACTAGCTTCGAGCTCCTACAATGAGCAGTTCTTC.

This clonotype has a handful of counts. This chain uses TRBV10-3 with TRBJ2-3; 11 nucleotides agree with TRBD2. There are 16 residues in the CDR3. Trimming at V came to 1 base and at J to 0 bases, leaving 0 bases not matched to a gene. Germline V gene lookup returns CDR1 ENHRY and CDR2 SYGVKD. Written as DNA, the CDR3 is TGTGCCATCAGTGAGTTAGCGGGGGGGAGCACAGATACGCAGTATTTT. Its translation: CAISELAGGSTDTQYF.

This clonotype was recorded a few times. V and J are TRBV6-2 or TRBV6-3 and TRBJ1-5, with D possibly being TRBD1 (5 bases). This CDR3 is built from 13 residues. V lost 10 bases and J 5 bases, leaving 15 bases between the germline ends. Germline V gene sequence: CDR1 MNHEY, CDR2 SVGEGT. The CDR3 region is CATQGDLDQPQHF. CDR3 bases: TGTGCCACCCAAGGGGATTTAGATCAGCCCCAGCATTTT.

In its sample, this clonotype was seen a few times. The V and J genes are TRBV7-6 and TRBJ2-7; D might be TRBD2 (5 bases). The V gene's germline CDR1 is SGHVS and CDR2 FNYEAQ. This CDR3 spans 12 amino acids. Trimming left V 1 base short and J 6 bases short, with 7 bases between. CDR3 sequence (DNA): TGTGCCAGCAGCTTAGGCGGGCGCGAGCAGTACTTC. It codes for CASSLGGREQYF.

This clonotype was seen only a few times. This chain uses TRBV6-1 with TRBJ2-7; D remains unclear. The length of the CDR3 is 12 residues. CDR1 and CDR2 (germline): MNHNS, SASEGT. V lost 6 bases and J 3 bases, leaving 9 bases between the germline ends. The CDR3 nucleotides read TGTGCCAGCAGGGTGGGGATCTACGAGCAGTACGTC. Translation gives CASRVGIYEQYV.

This clonotype was counted at least ten times. The rearrangement joins TRBV4-1 to TRBJ2-1; 9 positions match TRBD1. Trimming removed 4 bases from V and 5 bases from J; junction bases left unmatched: 12. In germline, CDR1 is MGHRA, CDR2 YSYEKL. This CDR3 is 17 amino acids long. The CDR3: CASSLRFGDRVNNEQFF. In nucleotides, the CDR3 is TGCGCCAGCAGCCTTCGTTTTGGGGACAGGGTAAACAATGAGCAGTTCTTC.

Only a few counts were recorded for this clonotype. The chain links TRBV5-1 to TRBJ2-7, with D possibly being TRBD1 or TRBD2 (6 bases each). V was cut by 0 bases and J by 4 bases, with 11 bases left in between. Germline V gene sequence: CDR1 SGHRS, CDR2 YFSETQ. The CDR3 runs 14 residues. The CDR3 bases are TGCGCCAGCAGCTTGGTAACGGGGGCATACGAGCAGTACGTC. Translating gives CASSLVTGAYEQYV.

This clonotype is labeled as medium-sized (0.01 to 0.1%). This chain connects TRBV6-4 to TRBJ2-3, with 13 bases fitting TRBD2. Trimming took 3 bases from V and 4 from J; bases not matched to a gene: 1. Germline V gene data show CDR1 as MRHNA and CDR2 as SNTAGT. The CDR3 totals 15 residues. The CDR3 coding sequence is TGTGCCAGCAGTGAAACTAGCGGGGGGGCAGATACGCAGTATTTT. Translated, it gives CASSETSGGADTQYF.

This clonotype turned up a few times. This chain uses TRBV7-8 with TRBJ1-5; D is unresolved. Germline V CDR1 and CDR2: SGHVS, FQNEAQ. Trimming left V 2 bases short and J 6 bases short, with 20 bases between. CDR3 size: 17 residues. The DNA of the CDR3 is TGTGCCAGCAGCTTAAATTGGGAGGGAGCTTTAAGTCAGCCCCAGCATTTT. Protein: CASSLNWEGALSQPQHF. The variable domain in full, with the rest retrieved from reference TRBV7-8 and TRBJ1-5, is GAGVSQSPRYKVAKRGQDVALRCDPISGHVSLFWYQQALGQGPEFLTYFQNEAQLDKSGLPSDRFFAERPEGSVSTLKIQRTQQEDSAVYLCASSLNWEGALSQPQHFGDGTRLSIL.

There are a few counts of this clonotype. The chain combines TRBV7-9 with TRBJ2-3; D possibly matches TRBD1 or TRBD2 (5 bases each). The germline V and J ends were trimmed by 4 bases and 2 bases, with 10 bases remaining between them. Germline CDR1 is SEHNR and CDR2 is FQNEAQ (reference sequence). The CDR3 consists of 14 residues. As DNA, the CDR3 is TGTGCCAGCAGCTCGTCGGGGCCCACAGATACGCAGTATTTT. This gives the protein CASSSSGPTDTQYF.

This clonotype has a handful of counts. This chain connects TRBV6-5 to TRBJ1-2, with D tentatively TRBD1 (5 bases). The V and J ends lost 9 bases and 2 bases respectively, with 19 bases between them. The CDR3 is 15 amino acids. In germline, CDR1 is MNHEY, CDR2 SVGAGI. In nucleotides, the CDR3 is TGTGCCAGTATAAAGATAGGGGCGGAGAACTATGGCTACACCTTC. It encodes CASIKIGAENYGYTF.

V is TRBV29-1 and J is TRBJ1-2, with D maybe TRBD1 (6 bases). Germline loops: CDR1 SQVTM, CDR2 ANQGSEA. The CDR3 is 16 residues long. Trimming left V 3 bases short and J 8 bases short, with 25 bases between. CDR3 nucleotides: TGCAGCGTTGATTCCGACCTGGACAGTGGGGGAGCCGGCTACACCTTC. Its protein is CSVDSDLDSGGAGYTF.

This clonotype was detected only a few times. J is TRBJ2-5 and V is TRBV5-1, with 8 bases fitting TRBD1. The germline V gene has CDR1 SGHRS and CDR2 YFSETQ. The V segment lost 4 bases and the J segment 5 bases; nucleotides outside the gene matches: 10. There are 15 residues in the CDR3. The CDR3, as DNA: TGCGCCAGCAGCCACGACAGGGGTCGGCAGGAGACCCAGTACTTC. Its protein product is CASSHDRGRQETQYF.

This clonotype was seen only a few times. This sequence joins TRBV27 and TRBJ2-1; the match to TRBD2 covers 8 bases. The CDR3 sequence is 16 residues long. J lost 5 bases, V lost 1 base, and 7 bases had no gene match. From germline, CDR1 is MNHEY and CDR2 SMNVEV (reference sequence). This CDR3 reads CASSLWAGGGNNEQFF. The CDR3 DNA is TGTGCCAGCAGTTTATGGGCCGGCGGGGGGAACAATGAGCAGTTCTTC.

The sample holds a few counts of this clonotype. The chain combines TRBV3-1 with TRBJ1-1, with D maybe TRBD1 (6 bases). Trimming left V 0 bases short and J 4 bases short, with 15 bases between. Germline V gene data show CDR1 as LGHDT and CDR2 as YNNKEL (reference sequence). The CDR3 runs to 16 residues. CDR3 region: CASSQDREGGVTEAFF. The DNA for the CDR3 is TGTGCCAGCAGCCAAGATCGTGAAGGGGGAGTCACTGAAGCTTTCTTT.

This clonotype was found a few times. The chain uses TRBV20-1 and TRBJ1-1; unclear D gene. The CDR3 has 10 amino acids. Germline loops: CDR1 DFQATT, CDR2 SNEGSKA (reference sequence). Deletions cut 7 bases from V and 7 bases from J, with 10 bases between. The CDR3 here is CSGFAIEAFF. The CDR3 coding sequence is TGCAGTGGGTTTGCGATTGAAGCTTTCTTT.

The rearrangement links TRBV7-8 to TRBJ1-4, with D perhaps matching TRBD1 (5 bases). CDR3 length: 14 amino acids. Trimming cost V 1 base and J 8 bases, with 11 bases left between them. Germline values: CDR1 SGHVS, CDR2 FQNEAQ. The CDR3 DNA reads as TGTGCCAGCAGCTTAGGTCAGAGGGACGAAAAACTGTTTTTT. It specifies CASSLGQRDEKLFF.

This clonotype was counted between two and nine times. J is TRBJ2-7 and V is TRBV7-8, with a tentative D call TRBD1 (6 bases). Germline CDR1 reads SGHVS; CDR2 reads FQNEAQ. The CDR3 is made up of 13 amino acids. Trimming removed 5 bases at V and 3 bases at J, with 11 bases between. Here the CDR3 reads CASSLRDNYEQYF. CDR3 coding DNA: TGTGCCAGCAGCCTCCGGGACAACTACGAGCAGTACTTC.

The chain employs TRBV5-4 and TRBJ1-1, with D hard to call. CDR3 length equals 13 residues. With 0 bases removed from V and 4 bases from J, the gap between germline ends came to 7 bases. Germline lookup yields CDR1 SGHNT and CDR2 YYREEE (reference sequence). The CDR3 DNA sequence: TGTGCCAGCAGCTTGGCAGAGGGCACTGAAGCTTTCTTT. Residues: CASSLAEGTEAFF.

There are a few counts of this clonotype. This chain uses TRBV6-2 or TRBV6-3 with TRBJ2-7; 7 nucleotides line up with TRBD1. CDR3 length: 14 amino acids. Germline V gives CDR1 MNHEY, CDR2 SVGEGT. V shed 5 bases and J 2 bases; nucleotides not matched to a gene: 6. CDR3 DNA: TGTGCCAGCAGTAACCGGGACAGCCCCTACGAGCAGTACGTC. This translates into CASSNRDSPYEQYV.

The chain is built from TRBV6-6 and TRBJ1-5, with D tentatively TRBD1 (5 bases). The V gene lost 0 bases and the J gene lost 7 bases, with 13 bases spanning the gap. This CDR3 is 15 amino acids long. Germline-derived CDR1 and CDR2 are MNHNY and SVGAGI (reference sequence). CDR3 coding DNA: TGTGCCAGCAGTTACTCGGGGGAGGGGTTGCAGCCCCAGCATTTT. Translating gives CASSYSGEGLQPQHF.

CDR3 nucleotides: TGTGCCAGCAGCCAAGCCCGGGGGGACGCAACTAATGAAAAACTGTTTTTT. This codes for CASSQARGDATNEKLFF. The rearrangement links TRBV14 to TRBJ1-4; maybe TRBD1 (5 bases). V was cut by 1 base and J by 0 bases, with 12 bases left in between. The CDR3 loop spans 17 amino acids. Per germline, CDR1 SGHDN and CDR2 FVKESK.

A few counts support this clonotype. The chain combines TRBV6-5 with TRBJ1-1, with unresolved D. The CDR3 covers 14 residues. Germline V gene data show CDR1 as MNHEY and CDR2 as SVGAGI. The V end was cut by 5 bases, the J end by 4 bases, with 14 bases between. The CDR3 reads CASSILLGGTEAFF. For the CDR3, the DNA is TGTGCCAGCAGTATCCTCCTGGGAGGCACTGAAGCTTTCTTT.